The present T cell receptor beta chain was sequenced within a study of shared clonotypes between healthy human individuals. Turning to the study itself: CD4 naive and memory got three plates each, CD8 naive two, CD8 memory one. Findings and caveats of the study: Between several donors, naive CD4 clonotypes were shared at a level of about 5%.

V dropped 2 bases and J dropped 8 bases, with 13 bases sitting between them. The germline gives CDR1 SGDLS, CDR2 YYNGEE. The CDR3 runs 14 residues. About this clone: Antigen specificity is unknown.

Clones were sequenced by immunoSEQ multiplex PCR, and TCRdb holds only the in-frame ones, with some missing. The sample shows 2 million to 3 million clones, around nine tenths of them seen only once. The chain recombines TRBV9 with TRBJ1-4; possible D gene TRBD1, 5 bases. The TCR sequence derives from a man younger than 35 in good health. The sample taken for sequencing was naive CD4+ T cells sorted from blood. As for subset: CD45RA+ positively selected. This chain's CDR3 is CASSVLGGSEKLFF. The CDR3 bases are TGTGCCAGCAGCGTCCTTGGGGGGAGCGAAAAACTGTTTTTT.